What follows is one TCR beta chain and its context. This sample was included in a study of blood T cell repertoires in COVID-19. The CDR3 sequence is 16 residues long. CDR1 and CDR2 from the germline V gene are LNHDA and SQIVND (reference sequence). Trimming stripped 3 bases from V and 5 bases from J, with 17 bases between. Clones were sequenced by immunoSEQ multiplex PCR, and TCRdb holds only the in-frame ones, with some missing. Of fewer than 75,000 clones listed, 88% were seen once; the top ten hold under 5%. This chain uses TRBV19 with TRBJ1-5; possible D gene TRBD1, 6 bases. Sequencing input: peripheral blood. The receptor comes from a man between 70 and 80 years old with acute or convalescent COVID-19. The CDR3 nucleotides are TGTGCCAGTAGTATGGGGGGGGCAGTAACTTATCAGCCCCAGCATTTT. It codes for CASSMGGAVTYQPQHF.